The clone carrying this TCR beta chain has only a few counts. The target antigen is unknown. This entry is derived from a study of identical twins' blood T cells. Study-wide findings and caveats: Abundant TCRbeta CDR3s overlapped more between twins than with unrelated donors.

Likely shared infections and vaccines: all three twin pairs were reared together. TCR cDNA libraries were made from RNA using a previously described, modified protocol. TCRdb reprocessed the 5' RACE reads with MiXCR, giving one entry per CDR3 protein. The sample lists roughly 380,000 distinct CDR3 sequences, approximately 30% occurring once. The length of the CDR3 is 15 residues. V was clipped by 0 bases and J by 0 bases, with 9 bases between them. Germline lookup yields CDR1 MNHNY and CDR2 SVGAGI (reference sequence). The source is a woman aged 18-49 years in good health. The chain is built from TRBV6-6 and TRBJ2-7, with D possibly being TRBD1 or TRBD2 (6 bases each). Sequencing was performed on PBMCs. The CDR3 is CASSYSGGFSYEQYF. As DNA, the CDR3 is TGTGCCAGCAGTTACTCGGGGGGCTTCTCCTACGAGCAGTACTTC.